The 25 T cell receptor beta chains in this list originate from one sample, sequenced in a study of blood T cells in healthy people across ages. A second about 7 to 12 cycle PCR used barcoded and J-beta primers. One entry per CDR3 protein results from TCRdb running MiXCR on the 5' RACE reads. The repertoire has around 650,000 distinct CDR3 sequences, 40% to 50% of them found once; the top ten carry around 30%. The source material was blood. The source of these receptors is an elderly man in good health.

The chain employs TRBV20-1 and TRBJ2-6, with 10 bases aligning to TRBD1. CDR1 DFQATT and CDR2 SNEGSKA come from the germline V gene (reference sequence). The CDR3 totals 17 residues. With 5 bases clipped from V and 3 bases from J, the junction kept 10 bases outside the gene matches. The CDR3 DNA is TGCAGTGCTTCGATCGGGACAGGGGATGGTGGGGCCAACGTCCTGACTTTC. It codes for CSASIGTGDGGANVLTF.

Turning to this clonotype: The junction and the germline gene differ at one end; a read error may be behind it. The V and J genes are TRBV5-1 and TRBJ2-1; 12 nucleotides align to TRBD2. Germline V gene sequence: CDR1 SGHRS, CDR2 YFSETQ. The CDR3 length is 17 residues. The CDR3 protein is CASSSSPRLAGVNGQFF. The CDR3 nucleotides are TGCGCCAGCAGCTCCTCCCCGAGACTAGCGGGAGTCAATGGGCAGTTCTTC. The whole variable domain, remainder taken from reference TRBV5-1 and TRBJ2-1, is KAGVTQTPRYLIKTRGQQVTLSCSPISGHRSVSWYQQTPGQGLQFLFEYFSETQRNKGNFPGRFSGRQFSNSRSEMNVSTLELGDSALYLCASSSSPRLAGVNGQFFGPGTRLTVL.

This chain uses TRBV15 with TRBJ1-1; 7 nucleotides line up with TRBD1. V dropped 4 bases and J dropped 5; count of bases not matched to a gene: 7. Germline V CDR1 and CDR2: LNHNV, YYDKDF (reference sequence). The CDR3 extends over 14 amino acids. The CDR3 region has the DNA TGTGCCACCAGCAACGTTAACAGGGGTACTGAAGCTTTCTTT. It codes for CATSNVNRGTEAFF.

The CDR3 coding sequence is TGCAGTGCTAGAGCGGGACAGGGGGTTTGGGAGCAGTACTTC. Amino acids: CSARAGQGVWEQYF. The chain couples TRBV20-1 to TRBJ2-5; 11 positions match TRBD1. Per the germline V gene, CDR1 is DFQATT and CDR2 is SNEGSKA (reference sequence). The CDR3 spans 14 residues. The J segment lost 11 bases and the V segment lost 1 base, leaving 9 bases of the junction unmatched.

This clonotype was counted a few times. This chain's CDR3 is CASSRDVRGLSYEQYF. Here the CDR3 DNA reads TGTGCCAGCAGTAGGGACGTAAGAGGTTTGTCCTACGAGCAGTACTTC. The chain combines TRBV6-5 with TRBJ2-7; D could derive from TRBD1 or TRBD2 (5 bases each). Trimming pared 5 bases from V and 1 base from J, leaving 18 bases between. The CDR3 consists of 16 residues. The V gene's germline CDR1 is MNHEY and CDR2 SVGAGI.

The chain carries TRBV6-2 or TRBV6-3 and TRBJ2-7; TRBD1 is a possible D gene (6 bases). From germline, CDR1 is MNHEY and CDR2 SVGEGT. V was pared by 8 bases and J by 6 bases, with 17 bases between. The CDR3 contains 13 residues. CDR3 nucleotide sequence: TGTGCCAGCGCGTCCACAGGGTCCGGCGAGCAGTACTTC. Its protein product is CASASTGSGEQYF.

The genes are TRBV7-2 and TRBJ1-4, with D possibly matching TRBD1 (6 bases). In germline, CDR1 is SGHTA, CDR2 FQGNSA. This CDR3 comprises 15 residues. Deletions cut 5 bases from V and 8 bases from J, with 18 bases between. The CDR3 nucleotides are TGTGCCAGCAGCCCTACCAGGGGCTTGTCGGAAAAACTGTTTTTT. This gives the protein CASSPTRGLSEKLFF.

V gene TRBV7-2 combines with J gene TRBJ2-5; TRBD2 might be the D (6 bases). The J call is uncertain, as TRBJ2-7 better fits the DNA end. This CDR3 comprises 14 residues. Germline values: CDR1 SGHTA, CDR2 FQGNSA. Here the CDR3 reads CASSSLLVGGEQYF. Written as DNA, the CDR3 is TGTGCCAGCAGCTCCCTCCTAGTGGGGGGCGAGCAGTACTTC.

V and J are TRBV2 and TRBJ1-2; D is unresolved. Germline CDR1 is SNHLY and CDR2 is FYNNEI. V was pared by 2 bases and J by 1 base, with 5 bases between. CDR3 length: 13 residues. DNA for the CDR3: TGTGCCAGCAGTGAACGGGATAACTATGGCTACACCTTC. This gives the protein CASSERDNYGYTF.

This clonotype has a handful of counts. The J gene is TRBJ2-7, the V gene TRBV5-1, with TRBD2 matching over 7 bases. Germline CDR1 is SGHRS and CDR2 is YFSETQ. The CDR3 spans 15 residues. The V segment lost 0 bases and the J segment 3 bases; nucleotides outside the gene matches: 6. The CDR3 reads CASSLGSGLVYEQYF. The CDR3 region has the DNA TGCGCCAGCAGCTTGGGATCCGGACTAGTCTACGAGCAGTACTTC.

This clonotype was found a few times. The V and J genes are TRBV4-3 and TRBJ2-7, with 10 bases identical to TRBD2. Germline CDR1 LGHNA, CDR2 YSLEER. This CDR3 spans 16 amino acids. J was trimmed by 0 bases and V by 4 bases; bases with no gene match: 6. The CDR3 sequence: CASSRQSSGGSYEQYF. CDR3 DNA sequence: TGCGCCAGCAGCCGGCAGTCTAGCGGGGGCTCCTACGAGCAGTACTTC.

The V call is TRBV28, the J call TRBJ2-1; 12 nucleotides line up with TRBD2. There are 18 residues in the CDR3. Germline V gives CDR1 MDHEN, CDR2 SYDVKM. Trimming cost V 1 base and J 8 bases; bases outside gene matches: 12. The DNA for the CDR3 is TGTGCCAGCAGTTTATCCCGGCTAGCGGGAGGGCCGAGGGATGAGCAGTTCTTC. Translation gives CASSLSRLAGGPRDEQFF.

This clonotype came up many times. This chain uses TRBV7-2 with TRBJ2-7; TRBD2 agrees at 8 bases. V lost 0 bases, J lost 2 bases, and 3 bases stayed unmatched. Germline loops: CDR1 SGHTA, CDR2 FQGNSA. The CDR3 consists of 15 residues. CDR3 DNA sequence: TGTGCCAGCAGCTTAGCCATGCGGGAGGCCTACGAGCAGTACTTC. Protein product: CASSLAMREAYEQYF.

This chain uses TRBV27 with TRBJ2-2, with 9 bases lining up with TRBD2. This CDR3 has 17 amino acids. V trimming: 0 bases; J trimming: 1 base; junction bases outside the gene matches: 3. CDR1 and CDR2 (germline): MNHEY, SMNVEV (reference sequence). In DNA, the CDR3 is TGTGCCAGCAGTTTATCGATAGCGGGAGTGAACACCGGGGAGCTGTTTTTT. Translation: CASSLSIAGVNTGELFF.

The chain has TRBV5-1 and TRBJ2-1; D may match TRBD1 or TRBD2 (5 bases each). This CDR3 spans 14 amino acids. Germline CDR1 is SGHRS and CDR2 is YFSETQ. V lost 4 bases and J 3 bases, leaving 11 bases between the germline ends. The CDR3 protein is CASSPGTYYNEQFF. CDR3 coding DNA: TGCGCCAGCAGCCCTGGGACGTACTACAATGAGCAGTTCTTC.

This clonotype was recorded a few times. This sequence joins TRBV11-1 and TRBJ2-1, with TRBD2 identical over 11 bases. The CDR3 covers 15 residues. V was pared by 0 bases and J by 10 bases, with 5 bases of the junction left unmatched. Germline CDR1 reads SGHAT; CDR2 reads FQDESV (reference sequence). The CDR3 loop is CASSLALAGVGEQFF. For the CDR3, the DNA is TGTGCCAGCAGCTTAGCACTAGCGGGAGTTGGCGAGCAGTTCTTC. Full variable domain (outside the CDR3, taken from reference TRBV11-1 and TRBJ2-1): EAEVAQSPRYKITEKSQAVAFWCDPISGHATLYWYRQILGQGPELLVQFQDESVVDDSQLPKDRFSAERLKGVDSTLKIQPAELGDSAMYLCASSLALAGVGEQFFGPGTRLTVL.

V and J are TRBV12-3 or TRBV12-4 and TRBJ2-1; no reliable D call. This CDR3 is 13 amino acids long. Trimming stripped 3 bases from V and 4 bases from J, with 7 bases between. CDR3 sequence: CASSFETYNEQFF. CDR3 DNA: TGTGCCAGCAGTTTCGAGACTTACAATGAGCAGTTCTTC.

This clonotype was seen a handful of times. The genes are TRBV7-2 and TRBJ1-2; D remains unclear. V lost 4 bases and J lost 8, with 20 bases in between. The germline gives CDR1 SGHTA, CDR2 FQGNSA. The CDR3 is 15 residues long. CDR3 residues: CASSSPVPKPLGYTF. The CDR3 coding sequence is TGTGCCAGCAGCTCCCCCGTCCCAAAACCGCTGGGCTACACCTTC.

As for this clonotype: Given a much more abundant clone one base away, this may be a read error. CDR3 sequence reads: CSVEDGGQPNEQYF. The CDR3 region has the DNA TGCAGCGTTGAAGATGGGGGACAGCCGAATGAGCAGTACTTC. The chain recombines TRBV29-1 with TRBJ2-5, with 7 bases that match TRBD1. Germline V gene sequence: CDR1 SQVTM, CDR2 ANQGSEA. Trimming took 0 bases from V and 11 from J; bases not matched to a gene: 12. The CDR3 extends over 14 amino acids. Full variable domain (rest looked up from reference TRBV29-1 and TRBJ2-5): SAVISQKPSRDICQRGTSLTIQCQVDSQVTMMFWYRQQPGQSLTLIATANQGSEATYESGFVIDKFPISRPNLTFSTLTVSNMSPEDSSIYLCSVEDGGQPNEQYFGPGTRLLVL.

The CDR3, as DNA: TGCGCCAGCAGCTTGAGTGGGACAGGGGTTTTCAGCACTGAAGCTTTCTTT. Residues: CASSLSGTGVFSTEAFF. The chain has TRBV5-1 and TRBJ1-1, with 10 bases aligning to TRBD1. CDR3 length: 17 residues. V gave up 1 base and J gave up 4 bases; unmatched junction bases: 10. The germline V gene has CDR1 SGHRS and CDR2 YFSETQ.

This clonotype was seen repeatedly, ten times or more. J is TRBJ2-7 and V is TRBV7-2; D remains unclear. Trimming stripped 1 base from V and 4 bases from J, with 11 bases between. Germline V gene data show CDR1 as SGHTA and CDR2 as FQGNSA. The CDR3 has 14 amino acids. CDR3 sequence (DNA): TGTGCCAGCAGCTTAGGGCCCCGGACGTACGAGCAGTACTTC. Protein sequence: CASSLGPRTYEQYF.

Regarding this clonotype: Its ends do not fully match the called genes, so a read error is possible. CDR3 bases: TGTGCCAGCAGCAGACTAGAAAATGAGCTGTTCTTC. Its translation: CASSRLENELFF. The gene calls are TRBV9 and TRBJ2-1, with D maybe TRBD2 (6 bases). This CDR3 spans 12 amino acids. The germline gives CDR1 SGDLS, CDR2 YYNGEE.

CDR3 sequence reads: CASSYSNLASAGETQYF. DNA for the CDR3: TGTGCCAGCAGTTACTCGAACCTAGCGTCTGCGGGGGAGACCCAGTACTTC. This chain connects TRBV6-2 or TRBV6-3 to TRBJ2-7; TRBD2 is a possible D gene (6 bases). The J call may not be correct, given that the DNA end is closer to TRBJ2-5. This CDR3 has 17 residues. CDR1 MNHEY and CDR2 SVGEGT come from the germline V gene.

This rearrangement joins TRBV6-5 to TRBJ2-5; 7 positions match TRBD1. V gave up 7 bases and J gave up 2 bases; unmatched junction bases: 4. The CDR3 has 13 amino acids. Germline values: CDR1 MNHEY, CDR2 SVGAGI. CDR3 protein: CASTGTEQETQYF. The DNA of the CDR3 is TGTGCCAGCACCGGGACAGAACAAGAGACCCAGTACTTC.

The CDR3 is CATSDTGRNQPQHF. The CDR3 nucleotides read TGTGCCACCAGTGACACAGGGCGCAATCAGCCCCAGCATTTT. The rearrangement links TRBV24-1 to TRBJ1-5, with D possibly matching TRBD1 (6 bases). Germline CDR1 KGHDR, CDR2 SFDVKD. Deletions cut 4 bases from V and 2 bases from J, with 8 bases between. The CDR3 sequence is 14 residues long.